This TCR beta chain stems from a study of blood T cell repertoires in COVID-19. Study as a whole: Sites across the United States, Italy and Spain contributed samples from acute and convalescent COVID-19. Sources were T cells, B-cell-depleted T cells, or PBMCs; the material itself was cDNA or gDNA.

Original methodology: For nucleated cells, counts were estimated from reference gene primer amplification. This table comes from immunoSEQ multiplex PCR, and its TCRdb copy is limited to in-frame clones, with some not included. D and trimming were read from the DNA, whereas the V and J calls and clone size are those reported in that table. Among around 140,000 clones listed, 81% were seen once. This clone was observed a handful of times. Trimming took off 1 base at V and 10 bases at J, with 11 bases between the two ends. The CDR3 is 13 amino acids. Germline CDR1 reads SEHNR; CDR2 reads FQNEAQ (reference sequence).

The chain has TRBV7-9 and TRBJ1-5; D is uncertain. Material for sequencing was peripheral blood. The receptor comes from a woman aged 55-70 years with active or convalescent COVID-19. CDR3 bases: TGTGCCAGCAGCTTAGAGGCGGGTCAACCCCAGCATTTT. It is translated as CASSLEAGQPQHF.